This TCR beta chain was sequenced for a study of early T cells in non-severe SARS-CoV-2 infection. Overall study context: Alpha and beta chains were unpaired, from unsorted whole-blood bulk RNA.

Findings and caveats of the study: Private and CD4 specificities were missed by VDJdb matching, skewed to anti-spike CD8.

Individually, cDNA molecules had unique molecular identifiers attached to them. One entry per CDR3 protein, called by TCRdb with MiXCR from the 5' RACE reads. The sample records around 61,000 distinct CDR3 sequences, approximately 10% being singletons. This clonotype has just a few counts. What it binds is not known. Germline-derived CDR1 and CDR2 are SQVTM and ANQGSEA. CDR3 length equals 15 residues. V gave up 0 bases and J gave up 4 bases; unmatched junction bases: 7. This chain links TRBV29-1 with TRBJ2-3, with TRBD2 matching 7 bases. The source is an adult who was a healthcare worker with PCR-confirmed SARS-CoV-2 infection or an uninfected control (not recorded which). The sample comprised whole blood. CDR3 sequence: CSVEDPSGVADTQYF. In nucleotides, the CDR3 is TGCAGCGTTGAAGATCCAAGCGGGGTCGCAGATACGCAGTATTTT.